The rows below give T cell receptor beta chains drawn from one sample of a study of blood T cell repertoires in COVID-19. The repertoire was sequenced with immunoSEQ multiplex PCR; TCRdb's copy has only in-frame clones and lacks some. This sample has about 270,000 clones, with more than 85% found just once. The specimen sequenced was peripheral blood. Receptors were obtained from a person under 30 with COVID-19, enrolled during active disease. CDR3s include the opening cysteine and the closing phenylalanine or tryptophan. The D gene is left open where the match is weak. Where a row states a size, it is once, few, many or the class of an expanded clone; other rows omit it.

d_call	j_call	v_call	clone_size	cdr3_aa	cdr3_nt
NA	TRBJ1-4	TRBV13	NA	CASSSRTLGNEKLFF	TGTGCCAGCAGCAGTCGGACTTTAGGAAATGAAAAACTGTTTTTT
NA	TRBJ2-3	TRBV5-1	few	CASSLEGIGSTQYF	TGCGCCAGCAGCTTGGAAGGGATTGGGAGTACGCAGTATTTT
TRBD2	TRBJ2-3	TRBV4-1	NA	CASSQLLAGVETDTQYF	TGCGCCAGCAGCCAACTACTAGCGGGAGTTGAAACAGATACGCAGTATTTT
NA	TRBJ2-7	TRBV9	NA	CASSVASTGTRPYF	TGTGCCAGCAGCGTAGCGAGCACGGGGACACGGCCGTACTTC
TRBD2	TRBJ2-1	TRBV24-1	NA	CATSAGGTYNEQFF	TGTGCCACCAGTGCGGGAGGGACCTACAATGAGCAGTTCTTC
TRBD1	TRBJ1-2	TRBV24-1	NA	CATSDAGRGLSYTF	TGTGCCACCAGTGATGCGGGCAGGGGGCTAAGCTACACCTTC
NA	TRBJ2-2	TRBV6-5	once	CASRAPGTGELFF	TGTGCCAGCAGGGCCCCGGGGACCGGGGAGCTGTTTTTT
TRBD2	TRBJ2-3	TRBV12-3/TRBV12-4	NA	CASSFGGADTQYF	TGTGCCAGCAGTTTTGGGGGGGCAGATACGCAGTATTTT
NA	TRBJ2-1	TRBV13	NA	CASSQYNEQFF	TGTGCCAGCAGTCAATACAATGAGCAGTTCTTC
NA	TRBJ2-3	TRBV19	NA	CASSSSSTDTQYF	TGTGCCAGTAGTTCGAGCAGCACAGATACGCAGTATTTT
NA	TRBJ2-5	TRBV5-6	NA	CASSLELEETQYF	TGTGCCAGCAGCTTGGAACTAGAGGAGACCCAGTACTTC
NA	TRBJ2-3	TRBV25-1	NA	CASSESVYTDTQYF	TGTGCCAGCAGTGAATCGGTCTACACAGATACGCAGTATTTT
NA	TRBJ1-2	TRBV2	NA	CASSEAGAGNYGYTF	TGTGCCAGCAGTGAAGCGGGGGCAGGGAACTATGGCTACACCTTC
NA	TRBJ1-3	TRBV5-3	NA	CARSPRYDGGDPTHDSGNTIYF	TGTGCCAGAAGCCCCCGCTATGATGGGGGCGACCCCACGCACGACTCTGGAAACACCATATATTTT
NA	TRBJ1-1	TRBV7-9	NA	CASSPTGLNTEAFF	TGTGCCAGCAGCCCTACGGGGTTGAACACTGAAGCTTTCTTT
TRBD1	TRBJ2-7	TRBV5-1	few	CASSPGQGKAYEQYF	TGCGCCAGCAGCCCCGGACAGGGAAAGGCCTACGAGCAGTACTTC
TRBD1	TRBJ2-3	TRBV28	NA	CASSPGWDSVTDTQYF	TGTGCCAGCAGCCCTGGGTGGGACAGCGTCACAGATACGCAGTATTTT
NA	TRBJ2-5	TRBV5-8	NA	CASSRGGSAVQETQYF	TGTGCCAGCAGCAGGGGGGGATCGGCAGTCCAAGAGACCCAGTACTTC
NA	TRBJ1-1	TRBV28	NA	CASSLGPEAFF	TGTGCCAGCAGTTTAGGGCCTGAAGCTTTCTTT
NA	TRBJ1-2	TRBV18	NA	CASSPRFFGGVYGYTF	TGTGCCAGCTCACCACGATTCTTCGGGGGGGTCTATGGCTACACCTTC
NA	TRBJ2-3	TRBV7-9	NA	CASTTYLDTQYF	TGTGCCAGCACCACCTATCTAGATACGCAGTATTTT
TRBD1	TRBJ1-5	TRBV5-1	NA	CASSLEGQSQPQHF	TGCGCCAGCAGCTTGGAGGGACAGAGTCAGCCCCAGCATTTT
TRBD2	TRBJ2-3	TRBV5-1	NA	CASRGTSTSGHTDTQYF	TGCGCCAGCAGGGGCACTTCGACTAGCGGCCACACAGATACGCAGTATTTT
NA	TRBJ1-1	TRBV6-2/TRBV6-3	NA	CASSPPVGGGNTEAFF	TGTGCCAGCAGCCCCCCGGTGGGGGGGGGCAACACTGAAGCTTTCTTT
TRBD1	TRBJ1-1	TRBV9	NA	CASSVGTGSTNTEAFF	TGTGCCAGCAGCGTAGGGACAGGGTCCACGAACACTGAAGCTTTCTTT
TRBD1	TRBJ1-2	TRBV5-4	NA	CASSGRQGGSSGYTF	TGTGCCAGCAGCGGAAGACAGGGGGGCTCCTCTGGCTACACCTTC
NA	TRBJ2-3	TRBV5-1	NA	CASRVGLGTDTQYF	TGCGCCAGCAGGGTCGGTTTGGGCACAGATACGCAGTATTTT
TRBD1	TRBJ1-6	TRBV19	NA	CASSDPGQGASPLHF	TGTGCCAGTAGTGATCCGGGACAGGGGGCTTCACCCCTCCACTTT
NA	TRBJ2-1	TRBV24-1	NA	CATSDLTGYYPRYNEQFF	TGTGCCACCAGTGATTTGACAGGTTATTATCCTCGTTACAATGAGCAGTTCTTC
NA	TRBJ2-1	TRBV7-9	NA	CASSLEWTPSYNEQFF	TGTGCCAGCAGCTTAGAGTGGACACCGAGCTACAATGAGCAGTTCTTC
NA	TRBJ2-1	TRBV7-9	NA	CASSLSRDTNEQFF	TGTGCCAGCAGCCTATCTCGGGACACCAATGAGCAGTTCTTC
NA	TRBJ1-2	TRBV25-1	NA	CASSFSRVNGYTF	TGTGCCAGCAGTTTCTCCAGGGTTAATGGCTACACCTTC
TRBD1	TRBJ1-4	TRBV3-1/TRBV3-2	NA	CASSQVYTGGEKLFF	TGTGCCAGCAGCCAAGTATACACAGGGGGCGAAAAACTGTTTTTT
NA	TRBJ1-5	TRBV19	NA	CASSGGTVSNQPQHF	TGTGCCAGCTCCGGGGGGACGGTTAGCAATCAGCCCCAGCATTTT
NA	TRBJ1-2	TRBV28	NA	CASSLTGRGGYTF	TGTGCCAGCAGTTTAACAGGGAGGGGTGGCTACACCTTC
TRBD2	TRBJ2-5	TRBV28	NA	CATGTSGKETQYF	TGTGCCACCGGGACTAGCGGGAAGGAGACCCAGTACTTC
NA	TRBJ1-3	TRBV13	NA	CASSLTGNGNTIYF	TGTGCCAGCAGCTTAACAGGGAATGGAAACACCATATATTTT
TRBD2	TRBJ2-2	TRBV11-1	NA	CASSAGGVNTGELFF	TGTGCCAGCAGCGCTGGGGGGGTGAACACCGGGGAGCTGTTTTTT
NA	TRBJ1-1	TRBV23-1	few	CASRPTMEGKTEAFF	TGCGCCAGCAGGCCCACGATGGAGGGAAAAACTGAAGCTTTCTTT
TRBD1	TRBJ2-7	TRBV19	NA	CASSSGTGFYYEQYF	TGTGCCAGTAGTTCGGGGACAGGCTTTTACTACGAGCAGTACTTC
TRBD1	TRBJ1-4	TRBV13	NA	CASSPRGTGAEKLFF	TGTGCCAGCAGCCCTAGAGGGACAGGGGCTGAAAAACTGTTTTTT
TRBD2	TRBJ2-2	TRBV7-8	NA	CASSGGLAGVRTGELFF	TGTGCCAGCAGCGGGGGACTAGCGGGAGTTCGGACCGGGGAGCTGTTTTTT
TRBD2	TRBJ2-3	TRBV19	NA	CASSQTSGTRTDTQYF	TGTGCCAGTAGCCAGACTAGCGGGACTCGCACAGATACGCAGTATTTT
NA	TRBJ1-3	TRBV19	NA	CASSIPRTAGNTIYF	TGTGCCAGTAGTATACCGAGGACAGCCGGAAACACCATATATTTT
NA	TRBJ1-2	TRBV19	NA	CASSIGVGTTSGYTF	TGTGCCAGTAGTATAGGGGTGGGCACGACGAGTGGCTACACCTTC
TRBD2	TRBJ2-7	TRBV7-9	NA	CASSLGLAGPSYEQYF	TGTGCCAGCAGCTTAGGGCTAGCGGGACCTTCTTACGAGCAGTACTTC